The 9 T cell receptor beta chains reported below all come from one sample, sequenced in a study of T cell responses to AZD1222 COVID-19 vaccine. Some clones are missing from TCRdb's copy, which holds only in-frame ones; the method was immunoSEQ multiplex PCR. The data contain 190,000 or so clones, 85% to 95% of them singletons. The sequencing used peripheral blood, collected 28 days after the second AZD1222 dose. The receptors here all came from an adult who received the AZD1222 COVID-19 vaccine.

This chain connects TRBV6-1 to TRBJ1-6; D is ambiguous. CDR1 and CDR2 from the germline V gene are MNHNS and SASEGT. The CDR3 is 11 amino acids. The germline V and J ends were trimmed by 7 bases and 5 bases, with 3 bases remaining between them. The CDR3 protein is CASNNNSPLHF. For the CDR3, the DNA is TGTGCCAGCAACAATAATTCACCCCTCCACTTT.

The table lists this clone with a count of one. The rearrangement uses TRBV27 and TRBJ1-4, with D possibly TRBD1 on 6 matching bases. Trimming removed 6 bases from V and 8 bases from J, with 13 bases in between. Germline CDR1 and CDR2: MNHEY and SMNVEV (reference sequence). This CDR3 spans 13 amino acids. The CDR3 is CASRTQGEEKLFF. Written as DNA, the CDR3 is TGTGCCAGCAGGACACAGGGTGAAGAAAAACTGTTTTTT.

V is TRBV7-2 and J is TRBJ1-5, with D maybe TRBD1 (5 bases). V lost 7 bases and J 3 bases, leaving 16 bases between the germline ends. The CDR3 loop spans 15 amino acids. CDR1 and CDR2 from the germline V gene are SGHTA and FQGNSA. CDR3 in amino acids: CASTGWGGSNQPQHF. CDR3 in DNA: TGTGCCAGCACCGGTTGGGGGGGGTCCAATCAGCCCCAGCATTTT.

The chain employs TRBV5-4 and TRBJ1-1; 10 bases are a match to TRBD1. The germline CDR1 and CDR2 sequences are SGHNT and YYREEE (reference sequence). The V segment lost 1 base and the J segment 1 base; nucleotides outside the gene matches: 7. This CDR3 has 17 amino acids. CDR3 sequence (DNA): TGTGCCAGCAGCTTGTCGGGACAGGGGTGGGCGAACACTGAAGCTTTCTTT. Its translation is CASSLSGQGWANTEAFF.

CDR3 DNA: TGTGCCAGCAGTTTTGAGGGGGAGACCCAGTACTTC. Amino acids: CASSFEGETQYF. This chain joins TRBV12-3 or TRBV12-4 and TRBJ2-5; D is possibly TRBD1 or TRBD2 (5 bases each). This CDR3 comprises 12 residues. V was trimmed by 3 bases and J by 5 bases, leaving 7 bases between them.

V and J are TRBV28 and TRBJ1-4; the D is unclear. Germline V CDR1 and CDR2: MDHEN, SYDVKM. The ends were cut back, 5 bases at V and 7 bases at J, with 14 bases in the middle. The CDR3 is made up of 14 amino acids. The CDR3 coding sequence is TGTGCCAGCAGTCGCCTGGGAAGGGTTGAAAAACTGTTTTTT. This encodes CASSRLGRVEKLFF.

This clone was seen just once. This rearrangement joins TRBV7-2 to TRBJ1-4; D is unresolved. The CDR3 contains 15 residues. In germline, CDR1 is SGHTA, CDR2 FQGNSA. Trimming took off 1 base at V and 0 bases at J, with 6 bases between the two ends. This CDR3 reads CASSLVQPTNEKLFF. The CDR3 bases are TGTGCCAGCAGCTTAGTACAGCCAACTAATGAAAAACTGTTTTTT.

J is TRBJ2-1 and V is TRBV7-8; TRBD2 might be the D (7 bases). Germline CDR1 is SGHVS and CDR2 is FQNEAQ. The CDR3 covers 16 residues. Trimming took off 3 bases at V and 4 bases at J, with 16 bases between the two ends. The CDR3, as DNA: TGTGCCAGCAGCTTCCAAAGGGGGGGGCCTTACAATGAGCAGTTCTTC. This gives the protein CASSFQRGGPYNEQFF.

The chain couples TRBV19 to TRBJ1-1; unclear D gene. This CDR3 contains 14 residues. Per germline, CDR1 LNHDA and CDR2 SQIVND (reference sequence). Trimming pared 6 bases from V and 0 bases from J, leaving 11 bases between. The CDR3 is CASRTYSLNTEAFF. The CDR3 coding sequence is TGTGCCAGTAGGACCTACAGCTTGAACACTGAAGCTTTCTTT. Full variable domain (missing parts from reference TRBV19 and TRBJ1-1): DGGITQSPKYLFRKEGQNVTLSCEQNLNHDAMYWYRQDPGQGLRLIYYSQIVNDFQKGDIAEGYSVSREKKESFPLTVTSAQKNPTAFYLCASRTYSLNTEAFFGQGTRLTVV.